This T cell receptor (beta chain) was documented in a study of cytomegalovirus exposure and HLA in healthy donors (dated by TCRdb to the late 2010s). At the level of the whole study: According to a later analysis, one platform produced both the roughly 130 validation repertoires and the 620 or so repertoires of the first cohort. To predict cytomegalovirus infection status, the study combined high-throughput TCR immunosequencing, statistical association of individual TCRs with disease status, and machine learning. The study aimed to test whether signatures of past pathogen exposure could be identified by cataloging public T cell receptors. A separate validation cohort of about 110 different subjects was used in addition to the approximately 700-subject first cohort. Overall study outcomes, separate from this receptor: Across donors, most TCR sequences were observed very rarely, whereas some public TCRs were present in many individuals. A later analysis lacked HLA typing for the validation cohort, so it scored co-occurrence in that cohort across all 110 or so repertoires. A few of the identified cytomegalovirus-associated TCR beta chains were confirmed in vitro to be specific for cytomegalovirus antigens. The classifier was reported to diagnose cytomegalovirus status with high specificity and sensitivity in both the original and validation cohorts. It was suggested by the authors that the approach could potentially be generalized to other disease states and immunological phenotypes. In a later analysis, TCRs clustered in the first cohort were found to also tend to co-occur in the 130 or so validation repertoires, with around 94% of cluster scores above 0. The study gave a list of over 150 TCR beta chains associated with cytomegalovirus.

The germline V gene (reference sequence) gives CDR1 as SGHNT and CDR2 as YYREEE. Trimming at the junction amounts to 5 bases on V and 6 bases on J, and the germline ends lie 14 bases apart. The CDR3 runs 13 amino acids, cysteine and phenylalanine included. The kept DNA is CDR3 alone, 39 bases in frame from the first base. Points on this clone: No cognate antigen has been identified for it. Per-base quality was not reported, and no clone a single base away is much larger than it.

Library preparation was by the immunoSEQ multiplex PCR assay. The source study handled its data this way. A statistical classification framework was built to diagnose cytomegalovirus status from the catalog of TCR beta chain sequences. TCRdb's version of the immuneACCESS table is confined to in-frame rearrangements and falls short of the full clone set. An unresolved V gene accounts for under half of the shortfall where checked; the remainder is of unknown origin. V and J calls plus clone size are reproduced from that table; the DNA served to infer D and trimming. The sample has 250,000 to 300,000 clones on record, around 85% of them singletons. The ten largest clones add up to around 1% of the sample. Donors formed part of the validation cohort, which comprised 120 subjects and was distinct from the first cohort of 690 or so subjects.

The sequenced sample was PBMCs. The receptor's source is a woman younger than 30 in good health and CMV-seronegative. The chain employs TRBV5-4 and TRBJ2-5, with a weak D call of TRBD2 (6 bases match). The bases read TGTGCCAGCAGTGCGGAGGGCATAAAGACCCAGTACTTC. Its translation is CASSAEGIKTQYF.